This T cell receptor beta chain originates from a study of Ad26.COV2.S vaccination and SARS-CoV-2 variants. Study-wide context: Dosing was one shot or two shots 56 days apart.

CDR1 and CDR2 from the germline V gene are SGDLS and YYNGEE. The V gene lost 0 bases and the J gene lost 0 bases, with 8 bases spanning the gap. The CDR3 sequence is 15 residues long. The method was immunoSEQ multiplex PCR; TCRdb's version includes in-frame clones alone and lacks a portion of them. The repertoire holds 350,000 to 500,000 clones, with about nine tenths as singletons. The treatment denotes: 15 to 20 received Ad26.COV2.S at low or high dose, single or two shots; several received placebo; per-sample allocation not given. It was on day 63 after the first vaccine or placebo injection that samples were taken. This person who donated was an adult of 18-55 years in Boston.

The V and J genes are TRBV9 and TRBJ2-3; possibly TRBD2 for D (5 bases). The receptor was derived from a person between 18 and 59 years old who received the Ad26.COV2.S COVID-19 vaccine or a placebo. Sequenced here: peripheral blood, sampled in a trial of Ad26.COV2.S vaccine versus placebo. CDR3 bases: TGTGCCAGCAGCGTAGGCGGGTCTAGCACAGATACGCAGTATTTT. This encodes CASSVGGSSTDTQYF.